This passage covers 3 T cell receptor beta chains from one sample sequenced in a study of control samples from healthy donors and cancer patients. Libraries were prepared by immunoSEQ multiplex PCR; TCRdb keeps only in-frame clonotypes and omits some of them. The sample contains roughly 120,000 clones, roughly 90% of which appear only once. What was sequenced was PBMCs. Receptor source: a woman aged 60 to 75 with lung cancer.

The gene calls are TRBV29-1 and TRBJ1-2, with no clear D. The ends were cut back, 0 bases at V and 7 bases at J, with 9 bases in the middle. Germline loops: CDR1 SQVTM, CDR2 ANQGSEA. The CDR3 loop spans 12 amino acids. This CDR3 reads CSVEDPRFGYTF. The CDR3 nucleotides are TGCAGCGTTGAAGATCCTCGGTTTGGCTACACCTTC.

This sequence joins TRBV18 and TRBJ2-3; 7 positions agree with TRBD2. Looked up from germline, CDR1 is KGHSH and CDR2 is LQKENI. The CDR3 is 14 amino acids. The V segment lost 4 bases and the J segment 2 bases; nucleotides outside the gene matches: 3. CDR3 sequence: CASSLSGFTDTQYF. For the CDR3, the DNA is TGTGCCAGCTCACTTAGCGGGTTCACAGATACGCAGTATTTT.

The CDR3 loop reads CAWGSTGGTEAFF. The CDR3 bases are TGTGCCTGGGGCTCAACAGGGGGCACTGAAGCTTTCTTT. The chain joins TRBV30 to TRBJ1-1, with 8 bases fitting TRBD1. J lost 4 bases, V lost 5 bases, and 6 bases had no gene match. This CDR3 contains 13 residues. Germline-derived CDR1 and CDR2 are GTSNPN and SVGIG (reference sequence).